A selection of T cell receptor beta chains follows, all from one sample in a study of blood T cells in healthy people across ages. TCRdb itself ran the 5' RACE reads through MiXCR, one entry per CDR3 protein. Among roughly 800,000 distinct CDR3 sequences, 20% to 30% were seen once, and the ten largest hold under 9.5%. These same records also appear under a second study, on T cells of mothers and their children.

Material for sequencing was blood. The source is a boy between 10 and 17 years old in good health. Both conserved end residues are part of each CDR3. Fields, in order: D gene, V gene, clone size, CDR3 length, J gene, CDR3 protein, CDR3 DNA. The D gene is left open where the match is weak. Some rows mark clone size as missing; the rest say once, few, many or name a class of expanded clone.

NA	TRBV7-8	few	16	TRBJ2-7	CASSLGGPGRINEQYF	TGTGCCAGCAGCTTAGGCGGGCCAGGCCGAATCAACGAGCAGTACTTC
NA	TRBV15	NA	12	TRBJ2-5	CATREAEETQYF	TGTGCCACCAGGGAGGCGGAAGAGACCCAGTACTTC
NA	TRBV5-1	NA	14	TRBJ2-3	CASSGTTGTDTQYF	TGCGCCAGCAGCGGAACCACGGGGACGGATACGCAGTATTTT
NA	TRBV29-1	few	12	TRBJ2-7	CSVEEGPYEQYF	TGCAGCGTTGAAGAGGGTCCCTACGAGCAGTACTTC
NA	TRBV20-1	few	12	TRBJ1-2	CSAREEQNGYTF	TGCAGTGCTAGAGAAGAACAGAATGGCTACACCTTC
NA	TRBV27	few	18	TRBJ2-6	CASSFLGSRGTGANVLTF	TGTGCCAGCAGTTTTTTGGGATCTAGGGGGACTGGGGCCAACGTCCTGACTTTC
NA	TRBV7-2	NA	14	TRBJ1-2	CASSLVGALYGYTF	TGTGCCAGCAGCTTAGTAGGGGCCCTCTATGGCTACACCTTC
TRBD1	TRBV6-2/TRBV6-3	NA	14	TRBJ2-7	CASSRDREFYEQYF	TGTGCCAGCAGTCGGGACAGGGAGTTCTACGAGCAGTACTTC
NA	TRBV5-1	NA	14	TRBJ2-7	CASSLGTETYEQYF	TGCGCCAGCAGCTTGGGGACGGAGACCTACGAGCAGTACTTC
TRBD2	TRBV15	few	17	TRBJ2-3	CATSRDPSGSSADTQYF	TGTGCCACCAGCAGAGATCCCAGCGGGAGTAGCGCAGATACGCAGTATTTT
TRBD2	TRBV6-6	few	13	TRBJ2-3	CASIQRGADTQYF	TGTGCCAGCATTCAGCGGGGCGCAGATACGCAGTATTTT
TRBD2	TRBV3-1	NA	16	TRBJ2-5	CASSLFSGRAGETQYF	TGTGCCAGCAGCCTTTTTAGCGGGAGGGCAGGGGAGACCCAGTACTTC
NA	TRBV28	few	13	TRBJ1-2	CATNSLNNYGYTF	TGTGCCACCAACTCTCTTAATAACTATGGCTACACCTTC